This T cell receptor (beta chain) is drawn from a study of CD8 T cells in ankylosing spondylitis (dated by TCRdb to between 2016 and 2019). About the full investigation: The study profiled T cell receptor beta repertoires in healthy donors and ankylosing spondylitis patients to find disease-linked TCR variants. The full study cohort was made up of about two dozen ankylosing spondylitis patients and roughly 98 healthy donors. Peripheral blood was sampled, and synovial fluid was also collected from ankylosing spondylitis patients.

Broader findings and caveats from the paper: The disease-linked clones were reported to be significantly enriched in matched synovial fluid samples from ankylosing spondylitis patients. A TCR beta motif made up of eight or nine highly homologous amino acid variants appeared to be characteristic of blood from ankylosing spondylitis patients. Some motif variants were previously reported in synovial fluid and blood of reactive arthritis patients, suggesting common disease-initiation mechanisms. The disease-linked clones had a CD8+ phenotype and were found at relatively low frequencies in peripheral blood.

The trim is 4 bases for V and 0 bases for J, with a gap of 11 bases between the germline ends. The CDR3 spans 15 residues, from the cysteine through the phenylalanine. The only DNA kept is the CDR3, 45 bases in frame from the first base. Reading the germline V gene gives CDR1 LGHNA and CDR2 YNFKEQ. Reads for this sample came from an Illumina HiSeq 2500. Quantitative 5'-RACE with molecular barcodes was used to prepare TCR beta libraries. Concerning the study's data processing: A new computational method, built on a probabilistic model of VDJ rearrangement, was used to identify disease-linked TCR variants. TCRdb trimmed public reads at Q25 via fastp, called clones via MiXCR and kept in-frame beta chains. Each CDR3 protein appears once, grouped with its most common genes and DNA. What appears here as the V and J calls and clone size reflects TCRdb's work, not the paper's. The sample yields approximately 340,000 distinct CDR3 sequences; approximately 14% were counted once. The top ten constitute 1.1% of the sample.

To note about this clonotype: Which antigen it targets is not known. No per-base quality is available; no much larger clone lies one base away.

The TCR comes from a male donor with ankylosing spondylitis or in good health (not recorded which). Sequencing used blood, either unsorted or a sorted T cell fraction (not recorded which). The V and J genes are TRBV4-2 and TRBJ2-3, with the D call perhaps TRBD1 or TRBD2, as 6 bases match in each case. Here is the DNA: TGTGCCAGCAGCCCTAACGGGGGCAGCACAGATACGCAGTATTTT. This codes for CASSPNGGSTDTQYF.